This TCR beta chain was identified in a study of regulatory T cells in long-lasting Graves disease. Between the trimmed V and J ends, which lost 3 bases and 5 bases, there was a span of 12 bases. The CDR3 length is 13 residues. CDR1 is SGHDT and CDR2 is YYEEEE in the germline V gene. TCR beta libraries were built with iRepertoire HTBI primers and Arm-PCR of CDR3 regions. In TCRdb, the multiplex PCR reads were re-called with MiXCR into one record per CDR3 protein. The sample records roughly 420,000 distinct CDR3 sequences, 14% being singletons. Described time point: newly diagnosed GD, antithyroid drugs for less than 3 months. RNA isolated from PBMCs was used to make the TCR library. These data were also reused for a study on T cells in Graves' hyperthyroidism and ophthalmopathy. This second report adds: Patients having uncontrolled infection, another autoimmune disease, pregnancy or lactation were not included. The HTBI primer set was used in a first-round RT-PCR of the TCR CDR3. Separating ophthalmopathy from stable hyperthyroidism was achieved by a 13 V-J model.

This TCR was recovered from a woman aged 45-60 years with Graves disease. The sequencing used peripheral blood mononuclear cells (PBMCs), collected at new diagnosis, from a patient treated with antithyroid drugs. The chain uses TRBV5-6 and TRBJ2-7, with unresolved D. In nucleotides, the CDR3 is TGTGCCAGCAGCTCGTTAAGGGTAAACGAGCAGTACTTC. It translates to CASSSLRVNEQYF.